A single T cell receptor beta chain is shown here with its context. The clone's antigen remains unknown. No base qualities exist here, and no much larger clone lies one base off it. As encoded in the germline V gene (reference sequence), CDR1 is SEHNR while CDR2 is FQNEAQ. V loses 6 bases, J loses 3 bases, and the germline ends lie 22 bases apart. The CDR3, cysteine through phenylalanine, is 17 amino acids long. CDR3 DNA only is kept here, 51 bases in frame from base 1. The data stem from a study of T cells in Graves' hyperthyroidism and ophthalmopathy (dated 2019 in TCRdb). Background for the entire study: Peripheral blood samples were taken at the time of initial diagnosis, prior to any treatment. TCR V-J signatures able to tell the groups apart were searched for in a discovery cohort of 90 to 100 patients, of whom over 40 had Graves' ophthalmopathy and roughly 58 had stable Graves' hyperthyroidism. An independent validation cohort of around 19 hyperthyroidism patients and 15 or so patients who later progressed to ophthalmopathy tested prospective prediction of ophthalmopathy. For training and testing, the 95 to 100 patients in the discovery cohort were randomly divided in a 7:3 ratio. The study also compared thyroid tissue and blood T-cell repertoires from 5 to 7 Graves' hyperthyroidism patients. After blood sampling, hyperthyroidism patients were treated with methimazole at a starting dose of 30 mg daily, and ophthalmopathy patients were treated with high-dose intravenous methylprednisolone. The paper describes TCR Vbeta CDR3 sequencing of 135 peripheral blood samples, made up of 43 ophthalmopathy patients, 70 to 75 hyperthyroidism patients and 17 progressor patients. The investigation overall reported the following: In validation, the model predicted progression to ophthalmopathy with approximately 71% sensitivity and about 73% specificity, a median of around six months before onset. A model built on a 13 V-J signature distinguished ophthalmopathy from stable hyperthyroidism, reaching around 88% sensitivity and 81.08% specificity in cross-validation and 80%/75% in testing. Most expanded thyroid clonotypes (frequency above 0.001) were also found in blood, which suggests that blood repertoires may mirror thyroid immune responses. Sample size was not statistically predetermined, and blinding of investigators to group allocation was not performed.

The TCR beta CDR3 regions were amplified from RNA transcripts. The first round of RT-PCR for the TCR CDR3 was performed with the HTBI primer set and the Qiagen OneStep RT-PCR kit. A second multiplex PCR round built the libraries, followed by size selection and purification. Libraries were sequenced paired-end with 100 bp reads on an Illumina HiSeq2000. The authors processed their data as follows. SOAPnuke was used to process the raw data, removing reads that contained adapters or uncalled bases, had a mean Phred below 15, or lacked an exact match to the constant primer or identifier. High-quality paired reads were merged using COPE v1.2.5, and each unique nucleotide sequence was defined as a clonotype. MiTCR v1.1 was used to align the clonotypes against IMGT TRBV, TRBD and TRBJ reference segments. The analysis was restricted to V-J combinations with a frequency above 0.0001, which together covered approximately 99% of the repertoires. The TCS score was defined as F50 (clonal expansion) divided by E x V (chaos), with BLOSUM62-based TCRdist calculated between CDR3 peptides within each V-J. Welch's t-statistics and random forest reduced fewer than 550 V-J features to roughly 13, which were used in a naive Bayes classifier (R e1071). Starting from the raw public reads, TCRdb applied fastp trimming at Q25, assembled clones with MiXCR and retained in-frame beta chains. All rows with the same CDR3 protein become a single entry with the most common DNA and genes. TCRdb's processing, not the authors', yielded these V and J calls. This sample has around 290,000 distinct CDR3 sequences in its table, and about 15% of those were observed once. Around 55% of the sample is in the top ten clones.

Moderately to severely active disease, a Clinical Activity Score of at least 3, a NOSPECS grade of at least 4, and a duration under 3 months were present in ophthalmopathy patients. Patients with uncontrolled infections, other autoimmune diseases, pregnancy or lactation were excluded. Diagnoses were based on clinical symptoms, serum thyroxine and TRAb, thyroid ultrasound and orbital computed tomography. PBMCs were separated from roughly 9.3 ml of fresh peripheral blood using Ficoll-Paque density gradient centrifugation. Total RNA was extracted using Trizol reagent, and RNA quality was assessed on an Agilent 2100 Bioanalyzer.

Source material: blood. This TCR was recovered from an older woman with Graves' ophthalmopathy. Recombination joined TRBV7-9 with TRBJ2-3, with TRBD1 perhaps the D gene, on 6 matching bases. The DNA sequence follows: TGTGCCAGCAGTCCTACGCTTACACAGGGTAGGACAGATACGCAGTATTTT. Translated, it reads CASSPTLTQGRTDTQYF. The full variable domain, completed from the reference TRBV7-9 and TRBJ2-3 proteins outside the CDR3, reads DTGVSQNPRHKITKRGQNVTFRCDPISEHNRLYWYRQTLGQGPEFLTYFQNEAQLEKSRLLSDRFSAERPKGSFSTLEIQRTEQGDSAMYLCASSPTLTQGRTDTQYFGPGTRLTVL.